This T cell receptor (beta chain) was identified during a study of cytomegalovirus exposure and HLA in healthy donors (TCRdb year 2017). Concerning the study at large: An earlier analysis of approximately 640 of the donors reported roughly 300 Gb of sequence data and 117 million unique TCR beta sequences from around 200 million T cells. An early release that covered roughly 600 HLA-typed donors contained approximately 290 gigabases of sequencing data and about 93 million unique TCR sequences. Of the roughly 420 genotyped donors, 70% to 90% were placed in the genetic ancestry cluster associated with self-reported Caucasian donors. The aim of the study was to test whether cataloging public T cell receptors could identify signatures of past pathogen exposure. The T cell repertoires of some 670 subjects were profiled by immunosequencing and related to cytomegalovirus serostatus. In addition to the first cohort of roughly 670 subjects, a separate validation cohort of around 110 different subjects was used. To predict cytomegalovirus infection status, the study combined high-throughput TCR immunosequencing, statistical association of individual TCRs with disease status, and machine learning. To study patterns of TCR occurrence, a later analysis re-analyzed previously published TCR beta repertoires from 550 to 800 donors and added high-resolution HLA genotyping. Rather than drawing on any new phenotypic data, the later analysis identified candidate immune exposures from TCR beta sequences and the way those sequences occurred across donors. To decide whether each TCR beta V gene segment behaved as functional or pseudogenic, an earlier analysis of approximately 590 of the donors relied on high-throughput TCR beta sequencing. Donor age, sex, ethnicity and CMV serostatus were collected together with the repertoire data. A later genetic analysis took genome-wide SNP genotypes for about 60% of the roughly 670 donors and used that subset as a discovery cohort. Every repertoire in the discovery cohort had been generated on one and the same sequencing platform. Class I and class II HLA loci were covered by the typing at four-digit resolution. Typing coverage differed by locus: A, B, C, DRB1 and DQB1 were typed in about 629-640 donors, DQA1 in 522, DPA1 in approximately 600, and DPB1 in 450 to 490. Roughly 5 DR-DQ haplotypes were handled as single units for association and clustering, since linkage in the cohort was strong. Among 300 to 500 genotyped donors of the cohort, an average of around 240,000 unique TCR beta nucleotide sequences was sequenced per donor, of which 15% to 20% were non-productive.

CDR1 is given as SGDLS and CDR2 as YYNGEE, both from the germline V gene. V is reduced by 5 bases and J by 1 base, leaving a spacing of 4 bases between them. The CDR3 sequence holds 12 residues, the cysteine and phenylalanine included. Only the CDR3 DNA stays, 36 bases, in frame from base 1. Broader findings and caveats from the paper: Sequencing depth was assumed to be roughly uniform across donors in the presence/absence analyses, though that assumption may not hold. V-gene and J-gene trimming of TCR beta chains was associated with a missense DCLRE1C variant in a later genetic analysis, and the association was replicated in an independent cohort. A further reported finding was that TCR beta sequences accurately predicted the HLA-A and HLA-B alleles for most subjects in the first cohort. Correlated functional status among segregating V segments might reflect linkage disequilibrium, but an unknown experimental factor could not be ruled out. When HLA alleles, especially DR and DQ, strongly co-occurred, TCR associations were difficult to assign to individual alleles. According to a later genetic analysis, donors in an Asian-associated ancestry cluster had fewer N-insertions in productive TCRs than the approximately 700-donor mean. Most TCR sequences were observed very rarely across donors, whereas some public TCRs were present in many individuals. Three of the identified cytomegalovirus-associated TCR beta chains were confirmed in vitro to be specific for cytomegalovirus antigens. Because some donors lacked HLA typing at each locus, the association tests relied only on the typed subset. A later analysis reported that several top co-occurrence clusters appeared linked to parvovirus B19, influenza, CMV and Epstein-Barr virus. Some IMGT-functional V segments, including TRBV6-2 and TRBV6-3, could not be told apart with the 87-base-pair reads, so those segments were excluded. In both the original and validation cohorts, the classifier was reported to diagnose cytomegalovirus status with high specificity and sensitivity. A cluster of highly shared sequence variants was judged likely to be a technical artifact of the sequencing pipeline. Because counts were too low, approximately 15 rarely observed V segments, including chromosome 9 orphons, were excluded from the earlier analysis of 500 to 700 of the donors. In a later analysis, the rate of TCR association differed among HLA loci, with DRB1 alleles having the most associated TCRs and HLA-C alleles having the fewest. Most CMV-associated TCR beta chains appeared to be HLA-restricted in a later analysis, and the HLA associations seemed to be driven largely by CMV exposure. This cohort had only TCR beta chains sequenced, and the lack of alpha or paired-chain data limited which features could be detected. Specific HLA alleles were associated with some 15,000 TCR beta sequences at a false discovery rate of 0.05 in a later analysis. In an earlier analysis of around 600 of the donors, most TCR beta V segments were observed in productive rearrangements about 87% or about 30% of the time, broadly matching IMGT annotations. For the cohort, immune exposure information was limited to CMV serostatus. The authors suggested that the approach could potentially be extended to other disease states and immunological phenotypes. The study gave a list of roughly 150 TCR beta chains associated with cytomegalovirus. In a later analysis, HLA-associated TCR beta chains showed more clonal expansion and lower generation probabilities than non-associated chains that were equally common.

Turning to this clone: Its specific antigen is unknown. Within one base of it there is no much larger clone, and no base qualities were kept.

The cohort was made up of 500 to 850 healthy bone marrow donors. At the time of sampling, all cohort members were nominally healthy, though unrecorded immune exposures were likely present. The donor tested CMV seropositive and was one of the 289 seropositive cohort members. Each donor provided a peripheral blood sample, and peripheral blood mononuclear cells were used for TCR beta sequencing. Genomic DNA was extracted from the blood cell samples with the Qiagen DNeasy Blood Extraction Kit. To prepare the library, the immunoSEQ multiplex PCR assay was applied. For the multiplex PCR, a mixture combining 60 forward primers for TCR Vbeta segments and 13 reverse primers for TCR Jbeta segments was used. A multiplex PCR assay on genomic DNA amplified the CDR3 region of rearranged TCR beta genes. The amplified TCR beta libraries were sequenced on the Illumina HiSeq System as 87-base-pair reads. Per the source publication's procedure: In a later analysis, about 80 million unique TCR beta chains were counted across the approximately 620 repertoires, and roughly 9.9 million of these chains were shared by at least two donors. To remove PCR and sequencing errors, raw reads were error-corrected and collapsed into unique sequences using a nearest-neighbor algorithm that merged closely related sequences. CDR3 sequences were aligned to IMGT reference sequences to assign V, D and J gene segments. Each retained sequence needed at least a six-nucleotide match to both a V gene segment and a J gene segment. A rearrangement counted as productive if the CDR3 had no stop codons and remained in frame with V and J, and every other rearrangement counted as non-productive. Following IMGT convention, CDR3 was defined as the stretch from the second conserved V-encoded cysteine to the conserved J-encoded phenylalanine. In an earlier analysis of around 600 of the donors, sequences lacking an unambiguous match to a single V gene segment were excluded. An earlier analysis of a few hundred of the donors called V segments functional above 56.7% productive rearrangements and segregating when the between-donor standard deviation exceeded 5%. To diagnose cytomegalovirus status from the catalog of TCR beta chain sequences, a statistical classification framework was built. In a later analysis, V and J genes were assigned by comparing TCR nucleotide sequences against IMGT/GENE-DB human TR gene sequences. Using the TCRdist pipeline, a later analysis assigned CDR3 sequences along with most-parsimonious VDJ recombination scenarios. In a later analysis, each TCR beta chain was defined by its CDR3 amino acid sequence together with its V-gene family, and reads lacking a unique V-gene family were excluded. As a way to deal with suspected cross-contamination and a sequencing artifact, a later analysis dropped 450 to 600 nucleotide sequences that were highly shared and had low generation probability. A later analysis calculated a clonal expansion index for each public chain from normalized within-repertoire ranks of inferred template counts. In a later analysis, generation probabilities were computed with a VDJ recombination model fitted to out-of-frame rearrangements, and the resulting probabilities were checked against IGoR. Hypergeometric tests were used in a later analysis to score TCR-TCR, TCR-HLA and TCR-CMV co-occurrence, with a repertoire-size bias correction applied to the TCR pairs. To estimate false discovery rates, a later analysis permuted the HLA or CMV assignments 20 times. A later analysis grouped co-occurring TCRs with DBSCAN, adding TCRdist sequence similarity when clustering within HLA-allele-positive subsets. Repertoires with fewer than 30,000 or more than 120,000 public chains were left out of co-occurrence clustering, as were about 5 repertoires with anomalous nucleotide sharing. TCRdb obtained this table from immuneACCESS and retained in-frame rearrangements with V and J assigned. These tables miss some clones; where compared with another copy, unresolved V genes account for less than half of the shortfall, and the remainder is unexplained. Clone size and V and J calls were adopted from that table, with D and trimming inferred from the DNA. This sample has around 180,000 clones in its table, and approximately 84% of those were observed once. 5% to 6% of the sample is taken by the ten largest.

The sequenced sample was PBMCs. Recombination linked TRBV9 to TRBJ1-3, with an unclear D gene assignment. The receptor comes from a woman in her thirties in good health and CMV-seropositive. The nucleotide sequence is TGTGCCAGCAGTTTATCTGGAAACACCATATATTTT. The translation is CASSLSGNTIYF. The entire variable domain, with the stretches around the CDR3 drawn from the reference TRBV9 and TRBJ1-3 proteins, is DSGVTQTPKHLITATGQRVTLRCSPRSGDLSVYWYQQSLDQGLQFLIQYYNGEERAKGNILERFSAQQFPDLHSELNLSSLELGDSALYFCASSLSGNTIYFGEGSWLTVV.